The following is a T cell receptor (beta chain) sequence with its context. Its target is unknown. The data derive from a study of vaccination effects on CD4 cells after COVID-19. Looking at the study overall: Post-vaccine samples followed the second dose by a median of 72 days.

Repertoires were generated with immunoSEQ multiplex PCR, while TCRdb's copy carries only in-frame clones and drops some. This table holds some 30,000 clones, around 70% found once. CD4+ T cells were isolated after less than 13 days of culture. Two-dose BNT162b2 or mRNA-1273 vaccination was given to participants. Neither prior SARS-CoV-2 infection nor positive nucleocapsid antibodies were present in the vaccine recipients. Germline assignment: CDR1 SGDLS and CDR2 YYNGEE. Trimming removed 0 bases at V and 4 bases at J, with 14 bases between. The CDR3 is 15 amino acids. The TCR comes from a human donor who received a COVID-19 vaccine. Sequenced here: CD4+ T cells from PBMCs cultured without peptide, sampled after COVID-19 vaccination. The V and J genes are TRBV9 and TRBJ2-7; TRBD2 is a possible D gene (6 bases). The CDR3 DNA is TGTGCCAGCAGCGTAGTAGGAGGGTCAGGGTACGAGCAGTACTTC. It codes for CASSVVGGSGYEQYF.